This T cell receptor (beta chain) was documented in a study of T cell responses to AZD1222 COVID-19 vaccine (dated by TCRdb to the early 2020s). Concerning the study at large: Because spike-specific TCR depth and breadth did not differ between the two schedules, AZD1222 recipients who got a second dose at roughly 4 weeks were pooled with those who got a second dose at roughly 12 weeks. A total of just over 230 trial participants underwent TCR sequencing, of whom about 210 had received two doses of AZD1222 and about 26 had received two doses of the MenACWY control vaccine. Trial participants were enrolled into age subgroups of 18-55, 56-69 and 70-plus years, which contained about 150, 27 and 61 TCR-sequenced participants, respectively. Here is what the overall study found, with its caveats: Because no day 14 peak-response samples were available, repertoires were characterized only after the peak T cell response. Reportedly, almost half of the unique spike-specific TCRs recognized epitopes lying outside the regions that are mutated in the B.1.351 and B.1.1.7 variants. Only a handful of AZD1222 recipients were SARS-CoV-2 seropositive at baseline, limiting conclusions about previously exposed vaccinees. The 56-69-year group was small, and its depth increase did not reach significance, likely because of low power. Spike-specific TCR breadth and depth rose significantly after two AZD1222 doses compared with day 0 and with MenACWY recipients. The whole spike protein was spanned by vaccine-associated CD4 TCRs, and dominant responses were seen in regions 160-218 and 743-854. Participants were mostly white British and included more females than males, and it was suggested by the authors that clonal diversity may have been underestimated.

The time point label on this specimen signifies: baseline before first vaccination. Vaccinee samples were obtained from the UK trials COV001 and COV002, which included a single-blind randomized controlled phase 2/3 trial of AZD1222 (ChAdOx1 nCoV-19) in healthy adults. For TCRbeta chain sequencing, PBMC samples from trial participants were taken at day 0 and at day 28 after the second dose. This clone came up a few times. Its antigen remains undetermined. The record has no base qualities; no much larger clone is one base away. The CDR3 regions of human TCRbeta chains were subjected to immunosequencing. In the original analysis: TCRs in the repertoires were compared against a reference library of SARS-CoV-2-specific TCRs that had been generated with the MIRA antigen-specificity platform. Breadth was defined as the fraction of unique TCRs that were SARS-CoV-2-associated. Depth was defined as the fraction of total T cells that were SARS-CoV-2-associated. Each spike-specific TCR was assigned to its reactive spike region and to a CD4 or CD8 class using the MIRA data. Log10-transformed breadth and depth values were compared by one-way ANOVA with Sidak's multiple comparisons tests. This is the immuneACCESS table as TCRdb keeps it, with only in-frame sequences that have V and J called. A part of the clones is gone; compared with another copy, unresolved V genes explain less than half, and the rest is unexplained. V and J calls and clone size are given by that table; D and trimming were obtained from the DNA. For this sample the table gives around 170,000 clones, of which under 95% were detected only once. Over 0.85% of the sample is taken by the ten largest.

The sequence derives from an adult in good health. The input for sequencing was peripheral blood, taken on day 0 of AZD1222 vaccination.

The CDR3 has the sequence CASSPGPGNQETQYF. The DNA sequence follows: TGTGCCAGCTCACCGGGCCCAGGGAACCAAGAGACCCAGTACTTC. The sequence joins TRBV18 to TRBJ2-5; TRBD1 is a weak D gene call, 5 bases matching. The CDR3 starts with the cysteine, ends with the phenylalanine, and has 15 residues. Just CDR3 DNA is preserved here, 45 bases in frame from base 1. The germline V gene supplies CDR1 KGHSH and CDR2 LQKENI. A distance of 11 bases separates the germline ends of V and J, which lose 3 bases and 0 bases respectively.